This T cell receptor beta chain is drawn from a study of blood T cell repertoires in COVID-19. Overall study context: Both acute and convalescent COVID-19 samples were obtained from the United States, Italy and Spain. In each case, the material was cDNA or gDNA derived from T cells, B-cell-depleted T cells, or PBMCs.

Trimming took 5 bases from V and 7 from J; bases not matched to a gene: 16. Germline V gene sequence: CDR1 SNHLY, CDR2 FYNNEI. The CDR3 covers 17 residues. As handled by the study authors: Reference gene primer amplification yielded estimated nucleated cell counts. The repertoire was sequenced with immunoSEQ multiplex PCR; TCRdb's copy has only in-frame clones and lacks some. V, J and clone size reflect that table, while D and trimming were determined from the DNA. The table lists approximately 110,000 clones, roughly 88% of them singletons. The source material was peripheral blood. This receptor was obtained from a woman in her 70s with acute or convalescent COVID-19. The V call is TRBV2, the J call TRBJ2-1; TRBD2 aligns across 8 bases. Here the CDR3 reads CASSPILSGSSGNEQFF. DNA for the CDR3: TGTGCCAGCAGTCCTATTCTCAGCGGGAGTTCTGGGAATGAGCAGTTCTTC.